This T cell receptor beta chain appears in the sequencing data of a study of siplizumab effects on memory and regulatory T cells. Germline assignment: CDR1 LNHDA and CDR2 SQIVND (reference sequence). CDR3 length: 14 residues. V lost 5 bases to trimming and J lost 0 bases, with 8 bases between them. Clones were sequenced by immunoSEQ multiplex PCR, and TCRdb holds only the in-frame ones, with some missing. The data show approximately 65,000 clones, 65% to 80% seen once. Sequencing was done on a sample of memory CD4+ T cells sorted from blood. V gene TRBV19 combines with J gene TRBJ2-1, with no clear D. The source of this sequence is a human donor in good health. The CDR3 DNA reads TGTGCCAGTAGTCCCCTCTCCTCCTACAATGAGCAGTTCTTC. The encoded protein is CASSPLSSYNEQFF.